A selection of T cell receptor beta chains follows, all from one sample in a study of prognosis after radiotherapy for stage I lung cancer. TCRdb re-analysed the multiplex PCR reads in MiXCR, keeping a single row per CDR3 protein. This table has roughly 14,000 distinct CDR3 sequences, around 31% appearing once. The sample consisted of PBMCs, taken before or after stereotactic body radiation therapy (not recorded which). These TCRs come from a donor aged 50 or older with non-small cell lung cancer. CDR3s include the opening cysteine and the closing phenylalanine or tryptophan. Fields, in order: D gene, J gene, V gene, clone size, CDR3 protein, CDR3 DNA. The D gene is left open where the match is weak. Size values are once, few and many counts, or a class for expanded clones, and some rows have none.

TRBD2,TRBJ2-3,TRBV7-8,many,CASSGREGLRDTQYF,TGTGCCAGCAGCGGACGGGAGGGCCTACGAGATACGCAGTATTTT
.,TRBJ2-7,TRBV5-1,many,CASSEEQSPFSYEQYF,TGCGCCAGCAGCGAGGAACAGAGTCCCTTTTCCTACGAGCAGTACTTC
.,TRBJ2-2,TRBV12-3/TRBV12-4,.,CASTQGQNIGELFF,TGTGCCAGCACCCAGGGACAAAACATCGGGGAGCTGTTCTTT
TRBD1,TRBJ1-4,TRBV20-1,many,CSARVGQGEGKLFF,TGCAGTGCTAGAGTAGGACAGGGGGAAGGAAAACTGTTTTTT
TRBD2,TRBJ2-3,TRBV19,many,CASSTSGSTDTQYF,TGTGCCAGTAGTACTAGCGGTAGCACAGATACGCAGTATTTT
TRBD1,TRBJ1-4,TRBV7-9,many,CASSINPGTGGYEKLFF,TGTGCCAGCAGCATAAATCCCGGGACAGGGGGCTATGAAAAACTGTTTTTT
TRBD1,TRBJ2-3,TRBV29-1,many,CSVRDRVRTDTQYF,TGCAGCGTACGAGACAGGGTTCGGACAGATACGCAGTATTTT
.,TRBJ2-7,TRBV2,many,CASSEGSGAPLEQYF,TGTGCCAGCAGTGAAGGGTCGGGGGCGCCCCTCGAGCAGTACTTC
TRBD1,TRBJ2-5,TRBV19,many,CASSRQGYQETQYF,TGTGCCAGTAGTAGACAGGGCTACCAAGAGACCCAGTACTTC
.,TRBJ1-1,TRBV6-1,.,CASFRGGINTEAFF,TGTGCCAGTTTCAGGGGAGGAATAAACACTGAAGCTTTCTTT
.,TRBJ1-4,TRBV19,many,CASSMEATGMDEKLFF,TGTGCCAGTAGTATGGAGGCGACGGGAATGGATGAAAAACTGTTTTTT
TRBD1,TRBJ1-1,TRBV19,.,CASSSGQASYTEAFF,TGTGCCAGTAGTAGCGGACAGGCCTCGTACACTGAAGCTTTCTTT
TRBD2,TRBJ2-1,TRBV7-2,medium-sized,CASSLAGTSGSPNEQFF,TGTGCCAGCAGCTTAGCGGGGACTAGCGGGAGCCCCAATGAGCAGTTCTTC
.,TRBJ2-4,TRBV4-1,many,CASSQPSVAKNIQYF,TGCGCCAGCAGCCAACCCTCGGTAGCCAAAAACATTCAGTACTTC
TRBD1,TRBJ1-1,TRBV7-2,many,CASSSSGTGLAFF,TGTGCCAGCAGCTCCTCCGGGACAGGGTTAGCTTTCTTT
.,TRBJ2-5,TRBV9,many,CASSVDVEETQYF,TGTGCCAGCAGCGTAGATGTGGAAGAGACCCAGTACTTC
.,TRBJ2-5,TRBV5-1,.,CASRPAADKPQETQYF,TGCGCCAGCAGGCCAGCAGCTGACAAGCCCCAAGAGACCCAGTACTTC
.,TRBJ1-1,TRBV27,medium-sized,CASSSEGGGTEAFF,TGTGCCAGCAGTTCCGAGGGGGGTGGCACTGAAGCTTTCTTT
.,TRBJ1-4,TRBV6-1,many,CASSVRGSNEKLFF,TGTGCCAGCAGTGTACGGGGGTCTAATGAAAAACTGTTTTTT
.,TRBJ1-6,TRBV28,many,CASRPETGYNSPLHF,TGTGCCAGCAGACCTGAAACGGGTTATAATTCACCCCTCCACTTT
TRBD1,TRBJ1-1,TRBV11-2,many,CASSAPGGAVTEAFF,TGTGCCAGCAGCGCCCCAGGGGGTGCGGTCACTGAAGCTTTCTTT
.,TRBJ1-5,TRBV2,many,CASSPYSNQPQHF,TGTGCCAGCAGCCCTTATAGCAATCAGCCCCAGCATTTT
.,TRBJ2-1,TRBV20-1,many,CSARDSSNEQFF,TGCAGTGCTAGAGATAGCTCCAATGAGCAGTTCTTC
.,TRBJ1-3,TRBV12-3/TRBV12-4,medium-sized,CASSLGNTIYF,TGTGCCAGCAGTTTAGGAAACACCATATATTTT
.,TRBJ2-3,TRBV28,many,CASSRPDTQYF,TGTGCCAGCAGCCGACCAGATACGCAGTATTTT
.,TRBJ1-1,TRBV6-2/TRBV6-3,many,CASNRDTGAVTEAFF,TGTGCCAGCAACCGAGACACCGGAGCCGTCACTGAAGCTTTCTTT
TRBD2,TRBJ2-3,TRBV9,.,CASIPRLAGSTDTQYF,TGTGCCAGCATCCCGCGACTAGCGGGAAGCACAGATACGCAGTATTTT
TRBD1,TRBJ2-5,TRBV12-3/TRBV12-4,many,CASGWTGAGETQYF,TGTGCCAGCGGTTGGACAGGGGCCGGAGAGACCCAGTACTTC
TRBD2,TRBJ2-3,TRBV3-1,many,CASSQDGTSGRGTDTQYF,TGTGCCAGCAGCCAAGACGGGACTAGCGGGAGAGGCACAGATACGCAGTATTTT
TRBD1,TRBJ2-5,TRBV5-4,many,CASSFADREETQYF,TGTGCCAGCAGCTTTGCGGACAGGGAAGAGACCCAGTACTTC
TRBD2,TRBJ2-3,TRBV4-2,many,CASSQESIGLAGGETDTQYF,TGTGCTAGCAGCCAAGAATCCATAGGACTAGCGGGAGGGGAAACAGATACGCAGTATTTT
.,TRBJ2-2,TRBV5-1,.,CASSPGTTNTEELFF,TGTGCCAGCAGCCCCGGGACAACGAACACCGAGGAGCTGTTTTTT
.,TRBJ2-7,TRBV29-1,many,CSVEMPKYF,TGCAGCGTTGAGATGCCAAAGTACTTC
TRBD2,TRBJ2-3,TRBV7-9,once,CASRGLAGGKPDTQYF,TGTGCCAGCCGCGGACTAGCGGGAGGAAAACCAGATACGCAGTATTTT
TRBD2,TRBJ2-1,TRBV5-5,many,CASSLDLAGPHNEQFF,TGTGCCAGCAGCTTGGATCTAGCGGGTCCACACAATGAGCAGTTCTTC
.,TRBJ2-1,TRBV20-1,.,CSARVWESRNEQFF,TGCAGTGCTAGAGTGTGGGAGTCTCGCAATGAGCAGTTCTTC
TRBD2,TRBJ2-7,TRBV20-1,many,CSARVSIREGYEQYF,TGCAGTGCTAGAGTGTCTATACGGGAGGGCTACGAGCAGTACTTC
.,TRBJ2-3,TRBV5-1,once,CASTETGTDTQYF,TGCGCGAGCACAGAGACAGGCACAGATACGCAGTATTTT
.,TRBJ1-1,TRBV7-9,many,CASSSIEATEAFF,TGTGCCAGCAGCTCTATAGAGGCCACTGAAGCTTTCTTT
.,TRBJ2-1,TRBV7-2,medium-sized,CASSKEGTLSVNEQFF,TGTGCCAGCAGCAAAGAAGGGACTTTATCGGTGAATGAGCAGTTCTTC
.,TRBJ2-5,TRBV7-6,many,CASSLSLGETQYF,TGTGCCAGCAGCTTATCCCTAGGAGAGACCCAGTACTTC
.,TRBJ1-6,TRBV7-2,.,CARSLEVSLTNSPLHF,TGTGCCAGAAGCTTAGAAGTCAGCCTCACTAATTCACCACTCCACTTT
TRBD2,TRBJ2-4,TRBV4-2,many,CASSQEGTSIIQYF,TGTGCCAGCAGCCAAGAGGGGACTAGCATCATTCAGTACTTC
.,TRBJ2-5,TRBV7-9,many,CASSPGSAGVVPQETQYF,TGTGCCAGCAGCCCGGGGTCCGCGGGCGTAGTTCCCCAAGAGACCCAGTACTTC
.,TRBJ1-2,TRBV28,many,CASTGQFFPNYGYTF,TGTGCCAGCACAGGACAGTTCTTTCCCAACTATGGCTACACCTTC